The 8 T cell receptor beta chains below come from one sample, sequenced in a study of CD8+ T cells in alopecia areata. cDNA serving as the sequencing template came from extracted, reverse transcribed RNA. Sequencing was performed with immunoSEQ multiplex PCR; in TCRdb, only in-frame clones are kept and a portion is missing. Here the sample spans hundreds of thousands of clones, more than 45% being singletons. Here the sequenced sample was CD4+ T cells sorted from blood, taken at week 0. Every receptor here comes from a human donor with alopecia areata.

This clone was recorded a few times. The chain couples TRBV7-9 to TRBJ1-2; 8 bases fit TRBD1. V was clipped by 5 bases and J by 2 bases; unmatched bases: 4. The CDR3 runs 14 residues. Germline CDR1 SEHNR, CDR2 FQNEAQ (reference sequence). The CDR3 reads CASSPQGENYGYTF. The CDR3 region has the DNA TGTGCCAGCAGCCCACAGGGGGAAAACTATGGCTACACCTTC. The entire variable domain, with the rest obtained from reference TRBV7-9 and TRBJ1-2, is as follows: DTGVSQNPRHKITKRGQNVTFRCDPISEHNRLYWYRQTLGQGPEFLTYFQNEAQLEKSRLLSDRFSAERPKGSFSTLEIQRTEQGDSAMYLCASSPQGENYGYTFGSGTRLTVV.

This clone was detected only a few times. This rearrangement joins TRBV29-1 to TRBJ2-5; D perhaps matches TRBD2 (6 bases). Germline V gene data show CDR1 as SQVTM and CDR2 as ANQGSEA. This CDR3 contains 13 residues. Deletions cut 7 bases from V and 5 bases from J, with 17 bases between. The CDR3: CSAGGTPGETQYF. The CDR3 nucleotides read TGCAGCGCCGGCGGGACTCCGGGTGAGACCCAGTACTTC.

This clone occurred a few times. The chain has TRBV7-9 and TRBJ2-7, with D hard to call. Germline assignment: CDR1 SEHNR and CDR2 FQNEAQ (reference sequence). This CDR3 is 13 amino acids long. V shed 3 bases and J shed 2 bases, with 8 bases lying between them. CDR3 amino acids: CASSFHGTYEQYF. CDR3 in DNA: TGTGCCAGCAGCTTCCACGGTACCTACGAGCAGTACTTC.

This rearrangement joins TRBV12-5 to TRBJ2-1; D might be TRBD1 (6 bases). This CDR3 has 14 amino acids. V was shortened by 0 bases and J by 3 bases, with 6 bases between the two germline ends. Germline V gene sequence: CDR1 LGHNT, CDR2 FRNRAP. The CDR3 DNA reads TGTGCTAGTGGTTTGGTCAGGGGCTACAATGAGCAGTTCTTC. The encoded protein is CASGLVRGYNEQFF.

This clone was found once. CDR3 region: CASSRDSTDTQYF. The CDR3 nucleotides read TGTGCCAGCAGCCGGGACAGCACAGATACGCAGTATTTT. The chain carries TRBV7-2 and TRBJ2-3, with D possibly being TRBD1 or TRBD2 (5 bases each). V lost 5 bases, J lost 0 bases, and 6 bases lay in between. This CDR3 has 13 amino acids. The germline V gene encodes CDR1 SGHTA and CDR2 FQGNSA.

The chain has TRBV2 and TRBJ2-3, with 8 bases identical to TRBD2. After removal of 7 bases from V and 0 bases from J, the junction contained 6 bases not matched to a gene. The V gene's germline CDR1 is SNHLY and CDR2 FYNNEI. The CDR3 length is 15 residues. CDR3 nucleotide sequence: TGTGCCAGCATAAGACGGGAGGGAAGCACAGATACGCAGTATTTT. This sequence encodes CASIRREGSTDTQYF.

This chain links TRBV6-5 with TRBJ1-6; tentative D call: TRBD1 (5 bases). CDR1 is MNHEY, CDR2 SVGAGI, per germline. Trimming removed 4 bases from V and 9 bases from J, with 19 bases in between. The CDR3 consists of 16 residues. CDR3 coding DNA: TGTGCCAGCAGTTCCCGGACCCTTACAGGCCGTTCACCCCTCCACTTT. Translation gives CASSSRTLTGRSPLHF.

This chain links TRBV29-1 with TRBJ1-5; TRBD1 might be the D (5 bases). V was trimmed by 5 bases and J by 9 bases, leaving 14 bases between them. CDR1 SQVTM and CDR2 ANQGSEA come from the germline V gene. This CDR3 has 12 residues. CDR3 nucleotides: TGCAGCGTTCTCGACCCCGGGGGGCCCCAGCATTTT. It codes for CSVLDPGGPQHF.